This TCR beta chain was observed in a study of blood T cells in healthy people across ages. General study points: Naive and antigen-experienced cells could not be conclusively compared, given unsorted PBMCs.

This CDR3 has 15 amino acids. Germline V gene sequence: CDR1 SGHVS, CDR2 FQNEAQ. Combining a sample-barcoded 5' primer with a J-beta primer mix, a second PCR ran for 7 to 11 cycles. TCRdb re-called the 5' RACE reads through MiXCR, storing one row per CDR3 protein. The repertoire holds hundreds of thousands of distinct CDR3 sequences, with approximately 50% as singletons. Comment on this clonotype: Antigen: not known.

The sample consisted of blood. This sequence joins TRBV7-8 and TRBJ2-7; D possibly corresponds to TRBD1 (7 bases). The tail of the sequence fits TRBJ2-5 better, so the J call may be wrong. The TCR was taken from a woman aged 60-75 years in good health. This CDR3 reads CASSSLTGTGETQYF. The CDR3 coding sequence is TGTGCCAGCAGCTCCTTGACAGGGACTGGAGAGACCCAGTACTTC.